The sequence of this T cell receptor (beta chain) was determined in a study of T cells in Graves' hyperthyroidism and ophthalmopathy. Clinical Activity Scores of at least 3, NOSPECS grades of at least 4 and durations under 3 months characterized ophthalmopathy patients. Those patients with uncontrolled infection, other autoimmune disease, pregnancy or lactation were excluded. Approximately 9.3 ml of fresh peripheral blood supplied the PBMCs. CDR3 length: 16 residues. Study-level points and caveats: Blood shared most expanded thyroid clonotypes above 0.001.

It was RNA transcripts that yielded the amplified TCR beta CDR3 regions. An initial round of RT-PCR targeting the TCR CDR3 relied on the HTBI primer set. One entry per CDR3 protein, called by TCRdb with MiXCR from the multiplex PCR reads. The sample comprises 450,000 to 550,000 distinct CDR3 sequences, around a quarter of which are singletons, and over 9% rests with the top ten. In this sample, this clonotype turned up a few times. As yet, its antigen is unknown. One junction end does not reproduce the germline sequence, and a read error may be involved. This clonotype originated in a woman under 40 with Graves' ophthalmopathy. This chain joins TRBV12-3 or TRBV12-4 and TRBJ1-6, with TRBD1 identical over 9 bases. Sequenced sample: blood. The CDR3 reads CASRSTGGNFNSPPHF. The CDR3 DNA reads TGTGCCAGCAGGTCTACAGGGGGCAACTTTAATTCACCCCCCCACTTT.